The clone carrying this T cell receptor beta chain was recorded at least ten times. Its antigen is undetermined. This specimen comes from a study of neurological immune-mediated disorders. General study points: Expansion of TCR clones was greatest in HTLV-1-associated myelopathy and smallest in multiple sclerosis, where it fell below that of healthy controls.

Trimming cost V 6 bases and J 9 bases; bases outside gene matches: 8. Per the germline V gene, CDR1 is DFQATT and CDR2 is SNEGSKA (reference sequence). This CDR3 is 12 amino acids long. The cDNA was synthesized by means of template-switch 5'RACE, which was carried out with 10-nucleotide random UMIs. The authors obtained over 160 million TCR-beta sequences from 15-18 subjects per sequencing run. TCRdb redid the calling of the 5' RACE reads with MiXCR, one entry per CDR3 protein. The sample contains 25,000 to 35,000 distinct CDR3 sequences, approximately 4.1% of which appear only once. This rearrangement joins TRBV20-1 to TRBJ2-5, with 9 bases that match TRBD1. The source of this sequence is a woman in her thirties or forties in good health. Sequencing was carried out using CD4+ T cells from blood. CDR3 region: CSALDRGYAQYF. CDR3 bases: TGCAGTGCCCTGGACAGGGGATATGCCCAGTACTTC.